What follows are 27 T cell receptor beta chains derived from one specimen sequenced in a study of T cells in Graves' hyperthyroidism and ophthalmopathy. TCR beta CDR3 regions were amplified from RNA transcripts. The TCR CDR3 was amplified in a first-round RT-PCR using the HTBI primer set. Each CDR3 protein gets one entry after TCRdb re-called the multiplex PCR reads with MiXCR. Of 480,000 or so distinct CDR3 sequences in the sample, 46% were seen once. Input material: peripheral blood or thyroid tissue (not recorded which). The receptors were sampled from an adult woman with Graves' disease, either hyperthyroidism or ophthalmopathy (not recorded which).

This clonotype was seen many times. The gene calls are TRBV29-1 and TRBJ1-3; no firm D call. V was cut by 5 bases and J by 0 bases, with 8 bases left in between. This CDR3 has 13 residues. The germline V gene has CDR1 SQVTM and CDR2 ANQGSEA. The CDR3 coding sequence is TGCAGCGTTCGGGAGAGCTCTGGAAACACCATATATTTT. Translation: CSVRESSGNTIYF.

At least ten counts were recorded for this clonotype. The chain is built from TRBV19 and TRBJ1-2; D is possibly TRBD1 (5 bases). The germline V gene has CDR1 LNHDA and CDR2 SQIVND (reference sequence). V was shortened by 5 bases and J by 2 bases, with 12 bases between the two germline ends. This CDR3 has 14 amino acids. CDR3 protein: CASSPLGQNYGYTF. CDR3 in DNA: TGTGCCAGTAGTCCCCTGGGGCAGAACTATGGCTACACCTTC.

There are a few counts of this clonotype. The chain employs TRBV19 and TRBJ2-5, with D unresolved. V lost 4 bases and J 5 bases, leaving 8 bases between the germline ends. Germline loops: CDR1 LNHDA, CDR2 SQIVND (reference sequence). This CDR3 comprises 12 residues. This chain's CDR3 is CASSSTYETQYF. The CDR3 DNA reads TGTGCCAGTAGTAGTACCTACGAGACCCAGTACTTC.

At least ten counts were recorded for this clonotype. The chain has TRBV20-1 and TRBJ2-5; TRBD1 aligns across 11 bases. The ends lost 6 bases at V and 4 bases at J; junction bases unmatched: 4. The CDR3 has 13 residues. Germline lookup yields CDR1 DFQATT and CDR2 SNEGSKA (reference sequence). The CDR3 coding sequence is TGCAGTGCGACCGGGACAGGGGGAGAGACCCAGTACTTC. Amino acid sequence: CSATGTGGETQYF.

This clonotype was recorded many times. The chain couples TRBV20-1 to TRBJ2-7; 9 bases map to TRBD2. The CDR3 is 15 amino acids. The junction had 7 bases not matched to a gene; V was cut back by 0 bases and J by 4 bases. Germline V CDR1 and CDR2: DFQATT, SNEGSKA (reference sequence). The CDR3 spells CSARDPASGTYEQYF. CDR3 coding DNA: TGCAGTGCTAGAGATCCGGCTAGCGGGACGTACGAGCAGTACTTC.

This clonotype was seen a handful of times. The chain is built from TRBV7-9 and TRBJ2-7; the match to TRBD1 covers 7 bases. CDR3 length: 14 amino acids. Germline values: CDR1 SEHNR, CDR2 FQNEAQ (reference sequence). V shed 6 bases, J shed 3 bases, and the junction held 8 bases outside the gene matches. DNA of the CDR3: TGTGCCAGCAGTGACCCCGGGACAGACTACGAGCAGTACTTC. Its translation is CASSDPGTDYEQYF. The complete variable domain, with remaining parts taken from reference TRBV7-9 and TRBJ2-7, reads DTGVSQNPRHKITKRGQNVTFRCDPISEHNRLYWYRQTLGQGPEFLTYFQNEAQLEKSRLLSDRFSAERPKGSFSTLEIQRTEQGDSAMYLCASSDPGTDYEQYFGPGTRLTVT.

This chain uses TRBV7-3 with TRBJ2-5, with 9 bases aligning to TRBD2. The CDR3 covers 17 residues. V trimming: 6 bases; J trimming: 4 bases; junction bases outside the gene matches: 15. Germline-derived CDR1 and CDR2 are SGHTA and FQGTGA. CDR3 protein: CASRPGPGGGAGETQYF. CDR3 nucleotide sequence: TGTGCCAGCAGACCGGGCCCTGGCGGGGGGGCCGGAGAGACCCAGTACTTC.

At least ten counts were recorded for this clonotype. This chain uses TRBV10-1 with TRBJ1-1, with D hard to call. Germline V gives CDR1 WNHNN, CDR2 SYGVQD (reference sequence). This CDR3 has 13 amino acids. Trimming left V 0 bases short and J 7 bases short, with 9 bases between. The CDR3 region is CASSESGSGEAFF. CDR3 nucleotides: TGCGCCAGCAGTGAGTCAGGGTCTGGTGAAGCTTTCTTT.

This clonotype was observed at least ten times. The J gene is TRBJ1-3, the V gene TRBV7-6, with D unclear. Per the germline V gene, CDR1 is SGHVS and CDR2 is FNYEAQ. Trimming shortened V by 4 bases and J by 0 bases, and 13 bases separated the two germline ends. The CDR3 length is 16 residues. The CDR3 sequence is CASSSQDPLSGNTIYF. The DNA of the CDR3 is TGTGCCAGCAGCTCCCAAGACCCTCTCTCTGGAAACACCATATATTTT.

A note on this clonotype: This may stem from a read error, because a much larger clone lies one nucleotide away. The J gene is TRBJ2-7, the V gene TRBV6-1, with D uncertain. Trimming cost V 5 bases and J 9 bases, with 14 bases left between them. Germline assignment: CDR1 MNHNS and CDR2 SASEGT. The CDR3 runs to 12 residues. The CDR3 DNA is TGTGCCAGCAGTTACTCTTCTACGCGGCAGTACTTC. As protein: CASSYSSTRQYF.

This clonotype has more than one count but fewer than ten. The chain employs TRBV11-2 and TRBJ2-7; the D is unclear. This CDR3 has 10 amino acids. The ends were cut back, 5 bases at V and 7 bases at J, with 6 bases in the middle. CDR1 SGHAT and CDR2 FQNNGV come from the germline V gene. The CDR3 nucleotides are TGTGCCAGCAGCGCCCGGGAGCAGTACTTC. Translation: CASSAREQYF.

This clonotype was counted ten times or more. V gene TRBV7-2 combines with J gene TRBJ2-7, with D possibly being TRBD2 (6 bases). V lost 3 bases and J lost 3, with 12 bases in between. This CDR3 is built from 14 residues. CDR1 SGHTA and CDR2 FQGNSA come from the germline V gene. The CDR3 coding sequence is TGTGCCAGCAGCTTGGGGGGAGTAAGCTACGAGCAGTACTTC. Amino acids: CASSLGGVSYEQYF.

In its sample, this clonotype was seen a few times. Since a much larger clone is just one base distant, this may be a read error. The chain has TRBV20-1 and TRBJ2-7, with no clear D. The CDR3 runs 13 residues. Germline loops: CDR1 DFQATT, CDR2 SNEGSKA (reference sequence). V shed 5 bases and J shed 4 bases, with 15 bases lying between them. The CDR3 reads CSAFRRRPYEQYF. In nucleotides, the CDR3 is TGCAGTGCTTTCCGGCGACGCCCATACGAGCAGTACTTC.

The chain has TRBV29-1 and TRBJ1-1, with D possibly being TRBD1 (6 bases). Germline CDR1 reads SQVTM; CDR2 reads ANQGSEA. CDR3 length equals 12 residues. Trimming pared 8 bases from V and 4 bases from J, leaving 14 bases between. In DNA form, the CDR3 reads TGCAGCAGTGGACAGAGAGGCACTGAAGCTTTCTTT. Translation: CSSGQRGTEAFF.

The chain uses TRBV7-9 and TRBJ2-5, with 9 nucleotides matching TRBD1. V lost 5 bases and J lost 2; bases outside the gene matches: 6. The CDR3 consists of 15 residues. The germline V gene has CDR1 SEHNR and CDR2 FQNEAQ (reference sequence). CDR3 in amino acids: CASSDHRGLQETQYF. In DNA, the CDR3 is TGTGCCAGCAGCGATCACAGGGGGCTGCAAGAGACCCAGTACTTC.

This clonotype occurred many times. The V and J genes are TRBV14 and TRBJ2-7, with unresolved D. Germline V CDR1 and CDR2: SGHDN, FVKESK. The CDR3 loop spans 12 amino acids. Trimming removed 0 bases at V and 9 bases at J, with 9 bases between. In nucleotides, the CDR3 is TGTGCCAGCAGCCAAGAAATATCGGGGCAGTACTTC. It codes for CASSQEISGQYF. Full variable domain (outside the CDR3, taken from reference TRBV14 and TRBJ2-7): EAGVTQFPSHSVIEKGQTVTLRCDPISGHDNLYWYRRVMGKEIKFLLHFVKESKQDESGMPNNRFLAERTGGTYSTLKVQPAELEDSGVYFCASSQEISGQYFGPGTRLTVT.

This chain connects TRBV10-3 to TRBJ2-5, with D hard to call. Germline V CDR1 and CDR2: ENHRY, SYGVKD. The CDR3 length is 14 residues. The ends were cut back, 0 bases at V and 3 bases at J, with 8 bases in the middle. CDR3 in amino acids: CAISESLYKETQYF. The CDR3 DNA is TGTGCCATCAGTGAGTCGCTCTACAAAGAGACCCAGTACTTC.

Concerning this clonotype itself: A much larger clone is a single base away; this may be a read error. This rearrangement joins TRBV5-4 to TRBJ1-5; D is uncertain. This CDR3 has 14 amino acids. CDR1 and CDR2 (germline): SGHNT, YYREEE (reference sequence). V lost 7 bases, J lost 4 bases, and 15 bases lay in between. This chain's CDR3 is CASGNLGLNQPQHF. Here the CDR3 DNA reads TGTGCCAGCGGCAATTTGGGGTTAAATCAGCCCCAGCATTTT.

Concerning this clonotype itself: The missing conserved phenylalanine or tryptophan at the end of this CDR3 makes a read error likely. This sequence joins TRBV6-2 or TRBV6-3 and TRBJ1-2, with 8 nucleotides matching TRBD1. Germline CDR1 reads MNHEY; CDR2 reads SVGEGT. CDR3 size: 12 residues. The ends lost 10 bases at V and 8 bases at J; junction bases unmatched: 9. This chain's CDR3 is CATESRGRGYTL. In DNA, the CDR3 is TGTGCCACAGAGTCCAGGGGGCGAGGCTACACCCTC.

This clonotype was recorded many times. This chain joins TRBV20-1 and TRBJ1-6; 12 bases match TRBD1. Trimming removed 8 bases from V and 12 bases from J; junction bases left unmatched: 8. The CDR3 runs 13 residues. Germline values: CDR1 DFQATT, CDR2 SNEGSKA (reference sequence). CDR3 region: CSPKGTGGGPLHF. CDR3 coding DNA: TGCAGTCCCAAGGGGACAGGGGGCGGACCCCTCCACTTT.

The CDR3 region has the DNA TGTGCCAGCTCACCGGCCAGCGGGAGAGGTACCGGGGAGCTGTTTTTT. Translating gives CASSPASGRGTGELFF. The V call is TRBV18, the J call TRBJ2-2; TRBD2 matches 8 bases. J gave up 5 bases and V 3 bases, and 8 bases lay outside the gene matches. Germline V gene sequence: CDR1 KGHSH, CDR2 LQKENI. The CDR3 loop spans 16 amino acids.

This rearrangement joins TRBV12-3 or TRBV12-4 to TRBJ2-2; D gene ambiguous. CDR3 length equals 15 residues. The V and J ends lost 8 bases and 1 base respectively, with 14 bases between them. The CDR3 spells CASGPTWKNTGELFF. Written as DNA, the CDR3 is TGTGCCAGCGGCCCAACTTGGAAGAACACCGGGGAGCTGTTTTTT.

This clonotype was counted ten times or more. The V gene is TRBV5-1, the J gene TRBJ1-1, with D hard to call. Germline V lookup: CDR1 SGHRS, CDR2 YFSETQ. The CDR3 covers 13 residues. Trimming left V 4 bases short and J 5 bases short, with 12 bases between. The CDR3, as DNA: TGCGCCAGCAGCCATGGGTATTCGACTGAAGCTTTCTTT. Its translation: CASSHGYSTEAFF.

This clonotype was recorded many times. This sequence joins TRBV6-1 and TRBJ1-5, with D uncertain. Germline CDR1 reads MNHNS; CDR2 reads SASEGT. The germline V and J ends were trimmed by 5 bases and 3 bases, with 11 bases remaining between them. This CDR3 has 14 amino acids. The CDR3 is CASSLGSNNQPQHF. The CDR3 nucleotides read TGTGCCAGCAGTTTGGGCAGCAACAATCAGCCCCAGCATTTT.

V and J are TRBV10-2 and TRBJ1-2; TRBD1 matches at 7 bases. The CDR3 sequence is 10 residues long. The germline CDR1 and CDR2 sequences are WSHSY and SAAADI. The chain's CDR3 is CGTGAYGYTF. Written as DNA, the CDR3 is TGCGGGACAGGTGCCTATGGCTACACCTTC.

This clonotype was seen a handful of times. This chain joins TRBV2 and TRBJ1-5, with 7 bases lining up with TRBD1. This CDR3 contains 13 residues. The V gene end was trimmed by 4 bases and the J gene end by 7 bases; junction bases not matched to a gene: 4. The V gene's germline CDR1 is SNHLY and CDR2 FYNNEI. CDR3 sequence: CASSGTGLQPQHF. CDR3 sequence (DNA): TGTGCCAGCAGTGGGACAGGACTACAGCCCCAGCATTTT.

V gene TRBV5-6 combines with J gene TRBJ2-5; D gene unclear. Looked up from germline, CDR1 is SGHDT and CDR2 is YYEEEE. Trimming stripped 0 bases from V and 5 bases from J, with 11 bases between. The CDR3 covers 14 residues. This chain's CDR3 is CASSLGQALETQYF. CDR3 nucleotides: TGTGCCAGCAGCTTGGGGCAGGCTTTGGAGACCCAGTACTTC.